This T cell receptor (beta chain) was captured by sequencing in a study of cytomegalovirus exposure and HLA in healthy donors. General study results and limits: CMV antigen specificity was confirmed in vitro for a few CMV-associated chains. Presence/absence analyses assumed roughly uniform sequencing depth across donors, which may not hold.

Germline V lookup: CDR1 LNHDA, CDR2 SQIVND (reference sequence). The germline V and J ends were trimmed by 1 base and 2 bases, with 14 bases remaining between them. The CDR3 has 16 amino acids. It was with 60 Vbeta and 13 Jbeta primers that the PCR ran. Produced via immunoSEQ multiplex PCR; TCRdb's table is partial and in-frame only. In the table there are about 90,000 clones, 70% to 85% of which are singletons. Comment on this clone: The antigen is unknown.

This sequence was found in a man younger than 35 in good health and CMV-seronegative. Sequenced sample: PBMCs. The chain has TRBV19 and TRBJ2-5, with D tentatively TRBD1 (5 bases). Here the CDR3 DNA reads TGTGCCAGTAGTATAGTAATCGCAGGGTCACAAGAGACCCAGTACTTC. Translation gives CASSIVIAGSQETQYF.